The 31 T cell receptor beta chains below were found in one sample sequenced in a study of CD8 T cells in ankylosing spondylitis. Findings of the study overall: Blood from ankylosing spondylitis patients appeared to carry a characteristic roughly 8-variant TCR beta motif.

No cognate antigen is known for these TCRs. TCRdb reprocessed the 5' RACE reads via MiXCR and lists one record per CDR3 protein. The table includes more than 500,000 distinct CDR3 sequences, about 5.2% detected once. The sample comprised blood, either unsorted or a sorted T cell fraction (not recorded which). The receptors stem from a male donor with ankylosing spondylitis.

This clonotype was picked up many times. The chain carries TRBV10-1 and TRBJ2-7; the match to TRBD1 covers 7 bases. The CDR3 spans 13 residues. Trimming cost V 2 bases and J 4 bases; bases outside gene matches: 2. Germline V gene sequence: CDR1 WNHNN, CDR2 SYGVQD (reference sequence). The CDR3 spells CASSERQGYEQYF. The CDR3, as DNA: TGCGCCAGCAGTGAGCGACAGGGATACGAGCAGTACTTC.

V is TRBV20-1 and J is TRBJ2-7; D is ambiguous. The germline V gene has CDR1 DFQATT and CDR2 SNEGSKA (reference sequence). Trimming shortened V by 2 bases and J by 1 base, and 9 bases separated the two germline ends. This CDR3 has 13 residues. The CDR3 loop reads CSARPKYSYEQYF. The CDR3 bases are TGCAGTGCTAGACCAAAATATTCCTACGAGCAGTACTTC.

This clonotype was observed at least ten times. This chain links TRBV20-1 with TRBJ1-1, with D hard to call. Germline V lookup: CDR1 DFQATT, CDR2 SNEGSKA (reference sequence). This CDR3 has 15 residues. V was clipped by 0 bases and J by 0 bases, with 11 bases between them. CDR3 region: CSARDPRGVNTEAFF. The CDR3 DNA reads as TGCAGTGCTAGAGATCCGCGCGGGGTGAACACTGAAGCTTTCTTT.

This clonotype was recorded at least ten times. CDR3 in DNA: TGCAGTGGCACGGGGGCAGATACGCAGTATTTT. Its protein is CSGTGADTQYF. V gene TRBV20-1 combines with J gene TRBJ2-3; possible D gene TRBD2, 6 bases. Looked up from germline, CDR1 is DFQATT and CDR2 is SNEGSKA (reference sequence). The V end lost 7 bases, the J end lost 4 bases, and 9 bases lay between the germline ends. CDR3 length: 11 amino acids.

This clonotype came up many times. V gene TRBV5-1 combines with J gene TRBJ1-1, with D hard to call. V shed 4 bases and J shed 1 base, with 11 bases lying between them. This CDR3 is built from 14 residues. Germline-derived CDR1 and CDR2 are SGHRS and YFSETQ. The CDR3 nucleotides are TGCGCCAGCAGCGAAGGATCTCAGAACACTGAAGCTTTCTTT. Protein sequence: CASSEGSQNTEAFF. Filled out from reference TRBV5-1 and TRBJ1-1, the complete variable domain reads KAGVTQTPRYLIKTRGQQVTLSCSPISGHRSVSWYQQTPGQGLQFLFEYFSETQRNKGNFPGRFSGRQFSNSRSEMNVSTLELGDSALYLCASSEGSQNTEAFFGQGTRLTVV.

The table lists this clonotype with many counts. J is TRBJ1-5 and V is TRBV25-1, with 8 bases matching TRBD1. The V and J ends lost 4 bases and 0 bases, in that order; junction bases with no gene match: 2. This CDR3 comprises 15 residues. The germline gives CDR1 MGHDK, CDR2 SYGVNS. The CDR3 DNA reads TGTGCCAGCAGTGGGACAGGGATTAGCAATCAGCCCCAGCATTTT. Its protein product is CASSGTGISNQPQHF.

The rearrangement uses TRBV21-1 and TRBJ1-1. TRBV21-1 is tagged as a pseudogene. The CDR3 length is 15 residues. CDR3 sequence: CARTVPASVITEAFF. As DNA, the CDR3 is TGTGCCAGAACGGTTCCCGCCTCCGTTATCACTGAAGCTTTCTTT.

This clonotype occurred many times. Here the CDR3 DNA reads TGCAGTGCTAGACAACCGGTCGGGACAGGGCGGGAAGCTTTCTTT. This codes for CSARQPVGTGREAFF. The rearrangement uses TRBV20-1 and TRBJ1-1; TRBD1 matches at 9 bases. After removal of 2 bases from V and 8 bases from J, the junction contained 12 bases not matched to a gene. The V gene's germline CDR1 is DFQATT and CDR2 SNEGSKA (reference sequence). The CDR3 is 15 residues long.

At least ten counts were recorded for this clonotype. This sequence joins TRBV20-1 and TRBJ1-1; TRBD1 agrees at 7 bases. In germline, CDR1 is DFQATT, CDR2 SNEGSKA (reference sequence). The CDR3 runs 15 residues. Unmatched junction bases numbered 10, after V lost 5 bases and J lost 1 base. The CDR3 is CSAPDRAGGNTEAFF. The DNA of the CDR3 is TGCAGTGCTCCCGACAGGGCGGGGGGGAACACTGAAGCTTTCTTT.

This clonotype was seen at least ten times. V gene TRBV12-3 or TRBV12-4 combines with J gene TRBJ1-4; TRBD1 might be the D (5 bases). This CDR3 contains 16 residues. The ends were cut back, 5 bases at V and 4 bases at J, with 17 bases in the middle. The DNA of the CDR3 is TGTGCCAGCAGTCCGCAAAGTCGACAGATTAATGAAAAACTGTTTTTT. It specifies CASSPQSRQINEKLFF.

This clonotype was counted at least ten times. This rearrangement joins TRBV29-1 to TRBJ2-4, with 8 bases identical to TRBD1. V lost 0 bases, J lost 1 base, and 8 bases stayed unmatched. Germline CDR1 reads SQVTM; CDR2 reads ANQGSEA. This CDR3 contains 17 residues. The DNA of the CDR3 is TGCAGCGTTGAAGACAGGGGGCTTATTTCGGCCAAAAACATTCAGTACTTC. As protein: CSVEDRGLISAKNIQYF.

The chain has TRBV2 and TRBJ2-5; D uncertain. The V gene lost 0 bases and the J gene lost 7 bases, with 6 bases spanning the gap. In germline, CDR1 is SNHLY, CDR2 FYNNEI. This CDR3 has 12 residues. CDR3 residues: CASSEAEGTQYF. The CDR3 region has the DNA TGTGCCAGCAGTGAAGCCGAAGGGACCCAGTACTTC.

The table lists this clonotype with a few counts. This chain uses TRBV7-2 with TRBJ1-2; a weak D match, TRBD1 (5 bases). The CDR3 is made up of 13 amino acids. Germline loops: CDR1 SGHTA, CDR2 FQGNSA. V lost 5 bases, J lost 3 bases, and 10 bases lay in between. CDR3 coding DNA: TGTGCCAGCAGCCACGGGACGCACTATGGCTACACCTTC. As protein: CASSHGTHYGYTF.

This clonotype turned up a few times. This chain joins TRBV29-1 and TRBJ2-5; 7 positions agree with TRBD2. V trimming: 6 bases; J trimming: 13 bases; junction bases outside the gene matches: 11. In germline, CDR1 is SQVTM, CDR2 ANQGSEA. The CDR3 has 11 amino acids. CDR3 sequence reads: CSVRLVAGLYF. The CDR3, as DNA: TGCAGCGTCCGACTTGTAGCGGGTCTGTACTTC.

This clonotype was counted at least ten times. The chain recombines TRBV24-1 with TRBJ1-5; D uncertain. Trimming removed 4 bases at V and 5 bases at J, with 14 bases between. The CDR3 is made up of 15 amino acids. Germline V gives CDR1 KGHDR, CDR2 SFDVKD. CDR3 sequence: CATSDQSAGDQPQHF. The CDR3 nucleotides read TGTGCCACCAGTGACCAATCAGCGGGCGATCAGCCCCAGCATTTT.

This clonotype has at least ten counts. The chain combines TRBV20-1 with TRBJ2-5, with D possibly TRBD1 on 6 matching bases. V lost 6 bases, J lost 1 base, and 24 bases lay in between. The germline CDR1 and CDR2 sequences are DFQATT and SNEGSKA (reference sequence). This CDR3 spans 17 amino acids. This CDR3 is CSAHGFRGLGSQETQYF. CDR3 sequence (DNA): TGCAGTGCCCATGGATTTAGGGGGTTGGGGTCCCAAGAGACCCAGTACTTC.

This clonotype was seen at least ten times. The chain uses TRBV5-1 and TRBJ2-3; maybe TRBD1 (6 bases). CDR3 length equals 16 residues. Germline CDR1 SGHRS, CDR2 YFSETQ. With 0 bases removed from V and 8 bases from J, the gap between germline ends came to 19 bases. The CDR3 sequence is CASSLDGQYLMTTQYF. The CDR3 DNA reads TGCGCCAGCAGCTTGGATGGACAGTACCTGATGACTACGCAGTATTTT.

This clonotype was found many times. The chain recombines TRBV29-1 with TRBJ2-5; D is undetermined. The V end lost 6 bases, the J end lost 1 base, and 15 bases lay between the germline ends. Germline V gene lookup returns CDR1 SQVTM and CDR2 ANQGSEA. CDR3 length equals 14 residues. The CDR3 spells CSVGALTSQETQYF. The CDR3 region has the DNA TGCAGCGTAGGAGCGCTGACAAGCCAAGAGACCCAGTACTTC.

The CDR3 nucleotides are TGTGCCAGCAGCCAATGGGGGTTGGGGGCCAACTATGGCTACACCTTC. The encoded protein is CASSQWGLGANYGYTF. The chain recombines TRBV3-1 with TRBJ1-2; D is perhaps TRBD1 (6 bases). V was trimmed by 2 bases and J by 2 bases, leaving 15 bases between them. Germline V gives CDR1 LGHDT, CDR2 YNNKEL (reference sequence). The CDR3 totals 16 residues.

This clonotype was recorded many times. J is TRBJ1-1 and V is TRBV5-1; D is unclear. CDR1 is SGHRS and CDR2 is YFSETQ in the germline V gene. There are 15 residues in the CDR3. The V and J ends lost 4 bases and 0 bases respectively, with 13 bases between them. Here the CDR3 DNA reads TGCGCCAGCAGCGTTTCAGCGAGAATGAACACTGAAGCTTTCTTT. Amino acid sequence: CASSVSARMNTEAFF.

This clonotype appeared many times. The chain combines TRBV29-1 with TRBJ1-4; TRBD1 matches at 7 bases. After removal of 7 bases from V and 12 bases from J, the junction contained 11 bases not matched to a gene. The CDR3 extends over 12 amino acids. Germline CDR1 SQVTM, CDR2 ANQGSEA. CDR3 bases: TGCAGCGCCTGGGGACAGCCGGGCCAACTGTTTTTT. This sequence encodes CSAWGQPGQLFF.

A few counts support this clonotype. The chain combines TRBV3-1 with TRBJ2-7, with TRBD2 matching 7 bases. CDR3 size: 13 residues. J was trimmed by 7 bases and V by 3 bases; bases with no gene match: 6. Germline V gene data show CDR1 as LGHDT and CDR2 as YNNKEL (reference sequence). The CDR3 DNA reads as TGTGCCAGCAGCCAGGGACGGCGGGGGGAGCAGTACTTC. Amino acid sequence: CASSQGRRGEQYF.

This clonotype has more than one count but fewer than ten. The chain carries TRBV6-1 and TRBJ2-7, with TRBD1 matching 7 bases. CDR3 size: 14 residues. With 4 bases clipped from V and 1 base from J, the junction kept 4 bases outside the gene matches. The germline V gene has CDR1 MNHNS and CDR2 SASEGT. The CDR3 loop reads CASSGYRGSYEQYF. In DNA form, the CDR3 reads TGTGCCAGCAGTGGCTACAGGGGTTCCTACGAGCAGTACTTC.

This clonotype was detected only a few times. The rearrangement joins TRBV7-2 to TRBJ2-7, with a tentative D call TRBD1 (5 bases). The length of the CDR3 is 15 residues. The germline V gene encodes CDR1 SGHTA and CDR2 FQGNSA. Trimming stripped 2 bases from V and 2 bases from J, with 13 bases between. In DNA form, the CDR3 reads TGTGCCAGCAGCTTAAGCCCGGCGACAGCCTACGAGCAGTACTTC. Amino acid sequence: CASSLSPATAYEQYF.

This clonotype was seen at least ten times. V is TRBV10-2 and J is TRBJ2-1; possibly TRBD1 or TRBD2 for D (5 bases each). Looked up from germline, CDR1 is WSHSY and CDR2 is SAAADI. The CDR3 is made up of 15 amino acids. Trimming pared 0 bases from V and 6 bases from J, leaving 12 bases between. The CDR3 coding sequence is TGCGCCAGCAGTGAGTCGAGAGGGCAGGGCAATGAGCAGTTCTTC. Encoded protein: CASSESRGQGNEQFF.

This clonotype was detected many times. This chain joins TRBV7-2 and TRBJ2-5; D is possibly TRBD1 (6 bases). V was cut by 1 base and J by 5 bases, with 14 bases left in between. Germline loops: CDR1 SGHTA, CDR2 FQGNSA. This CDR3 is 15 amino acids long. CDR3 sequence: CASSLVGRGYETQYF. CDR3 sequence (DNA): TGTGCCAGCAGCTTAGTCGGCAGGGGATATGAGACCCAGTACTTC.

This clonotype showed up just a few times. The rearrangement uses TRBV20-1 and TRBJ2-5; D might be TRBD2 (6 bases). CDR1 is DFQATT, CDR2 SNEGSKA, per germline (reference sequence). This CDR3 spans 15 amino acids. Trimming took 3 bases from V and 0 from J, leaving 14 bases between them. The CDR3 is CSASRAGSYQETQYF. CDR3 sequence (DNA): TGCAGTGCTAGTCGGGCGGGATCGTACCAAGAGACCCAGTACTTC.

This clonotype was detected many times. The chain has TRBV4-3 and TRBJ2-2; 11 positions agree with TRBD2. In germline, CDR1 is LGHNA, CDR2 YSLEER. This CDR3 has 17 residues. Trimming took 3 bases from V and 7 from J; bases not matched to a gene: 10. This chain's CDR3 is CASSHGTSGDLLGELFF. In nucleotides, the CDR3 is TGCGCCAGCAGCCACGGGACTAGCGGAGACCTACTCGGGGAGCTGTTTTTT.

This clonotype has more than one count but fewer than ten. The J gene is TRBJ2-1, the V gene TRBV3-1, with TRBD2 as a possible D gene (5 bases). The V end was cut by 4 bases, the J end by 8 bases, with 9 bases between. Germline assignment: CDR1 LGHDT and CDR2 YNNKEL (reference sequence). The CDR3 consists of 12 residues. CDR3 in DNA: TGTGCCAGCAGCCGTACTAGAGATGAGCAGTTCTTC. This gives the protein CASSRTRDEQFF.

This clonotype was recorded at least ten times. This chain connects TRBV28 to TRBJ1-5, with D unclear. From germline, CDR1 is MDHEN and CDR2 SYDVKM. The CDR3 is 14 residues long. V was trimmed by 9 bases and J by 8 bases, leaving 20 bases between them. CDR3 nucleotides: TGTGCCAGGCCCTTTCGGGCCGCCCCTGAGCCCCAGCATTTT. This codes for CARPFRAAPEPQHF.

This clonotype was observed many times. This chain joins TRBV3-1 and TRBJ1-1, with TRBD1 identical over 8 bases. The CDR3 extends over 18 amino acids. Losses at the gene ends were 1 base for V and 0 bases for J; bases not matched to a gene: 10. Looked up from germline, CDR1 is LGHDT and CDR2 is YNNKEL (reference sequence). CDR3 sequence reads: CASSQARQGWTMNTEAFF. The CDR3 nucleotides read TGTGCCAGCAGCCAAGCGAGACAGGGGTGGACCATGAACACTGAAGCTTTCTTT.